This T cell receptor (beta chain) stems from a study of cytomegalovirus exposure and HLA in healthy donors (dated by TCRdb to 2016 to 2017). In the study overall: A later analysis indicated that the roughly 120 validation repertoires were generated on the platform also employed for the 700 or so repertoires of the first cohort. Besides the first cohort of approximately 670 subjects, a separate validation cohort made up of 120 or so different subjects was used. The aim of the study was to test whether cataloging public T cell receptors could identify signatures of past pathogen exposure. To predict cytomegalovirus infection status, the study brought together high-throughput TCR immunosequencing, statistical association of individual TCRs with disease status, and machine learning.

Donors formed part of the validation cohort, which comprised over a hundred subjects and was distinct from the first cohort of under 800 subjects. Note on this clone: What this receptor recognizes is not known. Base quality data are lacking; no much larger clone is found one base away.

The library came from the immunoSEQ multiplex PCR assay. The study's own analysis went as follows. A statistical classification framework was built to diagnose cytomegalovirus status from the catalog of TCR beta chain sequences. This immuneACCESS table, as held by TCRdb, lists in-frame sequences with V and J called but not all clones. Of the missing ones, under half trace to an unresolved V gene in checked studies; the others have no known cause. From that table come the V and J calls and clone size; the DNA was used to work out D and trimming. For this sample the table gives some 270,000 clones, of which just over 85% were detected only once. Jointly, the top ten make up roughly 0.99% of the sample. The paper as a whole reports these results and caveats: The study gave a list of more than 150 TCR beta chains associated with cytomegalovirus. The classifier was reported to diagnose cytomegalovirus status with high specificity and sensitivity in both the original and validation cohorts. Most TCR sequences were observed very rarely across donors, whereas some public TCRs were present in many individuals. The validation cohort had no HLA typing available for a later analysis, so co-occurrence within that cohort was assessed over all 120 or so repertoires. Of the cluster scores, roughly 95% were above 0 in a later analysis, which found that TCRs clustered in the first cohort also tended to co-occur in the 95 to 150 validation repertoires. A few of the identified cytomegalovirus-associated TCR beta chains were confirmed in vitro to be specific for cytomegalovirus antigens. According to the authors, the approach could potentially be generalized to other disease states and immunological phenotypes.

The CDR3 has 15 amino acids, counting the end cysteine and phenylalanine. Only the CDR3 portion is preserved as DNA: 45 bases, with reading frame beginning at the first base. The germline V gene (reference sequence) supplies CDR1 LNHDA and CDR2 SQIVND. Trimming takes 4 bases off V and 6 bases off J; junction bases not matched to a gene: 9. The sequenced sample was PBMCs. The sequence was collected from a woman aged 18-30 years in good health and CMV-seronegative. Rearrangement joined TRBV19 to TRBJ2-7; TRBD2 matches 10 bases in the middle. The CDR3 region has the sequence CASSKQREGASEQYF. The nucleotides are TGTGCCAGTAGTAAACAGCGGGAGGGTGCGAGCGAGCAGTACTTC.